This TCR beta chain was sequenced in a study of blood T cells in healthy people across ages. Study observations and caveats: Observed TCR beta diversity per million T cells went down as age went up. This fall followed a roughly linear course with age.

This clonotype was detected a few times. The target antigen is unknown. The sample providers were healthy Caucasian people from Russia, aged about 6 to 100. Total RNA amounts of at least 5 micrograms were extracted per sample. PCR was performed a second time for about 7 to 11 cycles using a sample-barcoded 5' primer and a J-beta primer mix. Each cDNA molecule was tagged by a template-switch adaptor that had 12 random nucleotides. MiXCR, applied by TCRdb to the 5' RACE reads, yields one record per CDR3 protein. Of fewer than 2,000,000 distinct CDR3 sequences in the sample, about two fifths were seen once. J was trimmed by 6 bases and V by 4 bases; bases with no gene match: 11. Germline loops: CDR1 LGHNT, CDR2 FRNRAP. CDR3 size: 17 residues.

Sequencing was performed on blood. The gene calls are TRBV12-5 and TRBJ2-1; 11 positions agree with TRBD2. The origin of this receptor is a human donor in good health. The CDR3 is CASGSTPLAGVGNEQFF. The CDR3 nucleotides read TGTGCTAGTGGTTCGACACCACTAGCGGGGGTAGGCAATGAGCAGTTCTTC.